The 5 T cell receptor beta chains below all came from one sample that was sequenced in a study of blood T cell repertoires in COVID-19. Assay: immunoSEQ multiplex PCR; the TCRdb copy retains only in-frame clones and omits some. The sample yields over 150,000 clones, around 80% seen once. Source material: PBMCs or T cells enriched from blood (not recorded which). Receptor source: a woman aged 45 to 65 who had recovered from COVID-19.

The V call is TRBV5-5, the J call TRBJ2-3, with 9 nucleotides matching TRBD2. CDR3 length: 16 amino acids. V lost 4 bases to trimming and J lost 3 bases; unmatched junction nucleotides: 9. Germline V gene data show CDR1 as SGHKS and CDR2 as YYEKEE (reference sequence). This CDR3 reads CASSLLPGLATDTQYF. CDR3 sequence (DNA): TGTGCCAGCAGCCTGCTGCCGGGACTAGCAACAGATACGCAGTATTTT.

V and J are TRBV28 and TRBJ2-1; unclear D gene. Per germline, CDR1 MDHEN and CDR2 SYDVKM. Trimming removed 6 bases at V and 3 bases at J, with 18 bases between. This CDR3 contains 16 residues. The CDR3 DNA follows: TGTGCCAGCAGCCGGCCCGGGTACCAGAGCTACAATGAGCAGTTCTTC. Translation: CASSRPGYQSYNEQFF.

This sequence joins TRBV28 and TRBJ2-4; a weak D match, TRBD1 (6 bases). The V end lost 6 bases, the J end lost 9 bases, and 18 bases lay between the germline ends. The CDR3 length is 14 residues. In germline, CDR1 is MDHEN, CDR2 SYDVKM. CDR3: CASSLPTGFGIQYF. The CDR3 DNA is TGTGCCAGCAGCCTCCCCACAGGGTTCGGCATTCAGTACTTC.

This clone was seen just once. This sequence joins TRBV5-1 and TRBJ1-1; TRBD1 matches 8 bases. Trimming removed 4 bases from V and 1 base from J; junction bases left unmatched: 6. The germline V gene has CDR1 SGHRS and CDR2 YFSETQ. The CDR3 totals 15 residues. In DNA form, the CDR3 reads TGCGCCAGCAGCCGCCCCGACAGGGGGAACACTGAAGCTTTCTTT. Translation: CASSRPDRGNTEAFF.

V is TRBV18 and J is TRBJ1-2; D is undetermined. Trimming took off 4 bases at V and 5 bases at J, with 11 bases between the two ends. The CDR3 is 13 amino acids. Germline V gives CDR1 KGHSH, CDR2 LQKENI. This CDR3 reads CASSQDVRYGYTF. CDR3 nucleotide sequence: TGTGCCAGCTCACAAGATGTTCGGTATGGCTACACCTTC.